The clone carrying this T cell receptor (beta chain) has just a few counts. Its cognate antigen is unknown. These data come from a study of T-cell reconstitution after alpha-beta-depleted transplantation in children. The study, taken as a whole, reports: Several hundred expanded graft clones reportedly supplied alpha-beta T cells about two months after transplant. There were some patients whose high TCRbeta diversity at day 60 came from surviving recipient T cells and thymic progenitors. Fresh T-cell production supplied most of the T-cell counts and diversity seen one year after transplant.

CDR1 and CDR2 from the germline V gene are SGHTA and FQGTGA. V was pared by 1 base and J by 1 base, with 10 bases between. The CDR3 contains 15 residues. Preparation of the TCRbeta library used unique molecular identifiers. TCRdb reprocessed the PCR reads with MiXCR, giving one entry per CDR3 protein. The table has fewer than 450,000 distinct CDR3 sequences, under 20% seen once. Sequenced here: PBMCs, mostly from graft donor cells, sampled 360 days after TCRalphabeta/CD19-depleted stem cell transplant. The receptor comes from a male patient between 2 and 9 years old who had a stem cell transplant for acute lymphoblastic leukemia, so the T cells may come from the graft donor. V gene TRBV7-3 combines with J gene TRBJ1-1; D is undetermined. The chain's CDR3 is CASSLNGLANTEAFF. The CDR3 DNA reads as TGTGCCAGCAGCTTAAACGGTCTCGCGAACACTGAAGCTTTCTTT.